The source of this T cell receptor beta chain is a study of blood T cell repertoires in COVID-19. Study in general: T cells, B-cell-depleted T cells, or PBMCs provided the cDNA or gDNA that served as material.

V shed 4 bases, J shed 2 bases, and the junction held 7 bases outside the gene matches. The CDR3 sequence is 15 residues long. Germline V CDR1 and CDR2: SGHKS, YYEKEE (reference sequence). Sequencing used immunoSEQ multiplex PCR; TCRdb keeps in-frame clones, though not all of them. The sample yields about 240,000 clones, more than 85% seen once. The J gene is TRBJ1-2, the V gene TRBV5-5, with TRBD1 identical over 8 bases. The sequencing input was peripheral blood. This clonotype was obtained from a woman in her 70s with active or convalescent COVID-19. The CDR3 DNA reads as TGTGCCAGCAGCGTACCGGGACAGGAAAACTATGGCTACACCTTC. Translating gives CASSVPGQENYGYTF.